A single sample is the source of the 21 T cell receptor beta chains below, sequenced in a study of OX40 agonist ivuxolimab in advanced cancers. Generated by immunoSEQ multiplex PCR, the TCRdb table keeps only in-frame clones and is missing some. The sample records approximately 74,000 clones, about 90% being singletons. The sequencing used CD4+ or CD8+ T cells sorted from blood, collected in a trial of the OX40 agonist ivuxolimab. Receptors were obtained from an adult with an advanced solid tumor such as melanoma, head and neck, liver or kidney cancer.

Remarks on this clone: No DNA is shown, since the ends of the CDR3 on it are uncertain; the CDR3 is the one TCRdb lists. The V gene is TRBV27, the J gene TRBJ1-4; TRBD1, the table's D call, was not compared with the DNA. Both ends counted, the CDR3 spans 14 residues. Germline-derived CDR1 and CDR2 are MNHEY and SMNVEV (reference sequence). CDR3 amino acids: CASSFGAGAEEVFF.

The gene calls are TRBV27 and TRBJ2-1; a weak D match, TRBD2 (6 bases). Trimming pared 10 bases from V and 6 bases from J, leaving 10 bases between. This CDR3 is built from 11 residues. Germline V gene data show CDR1 as MNHEY and CDR2 as SMNVEV (reference sequence). CDR3 sequence: CATTEGNEQFF. The CDR3 DNA sequence: TGTGCCACCACGGAGGGCAATGAGCAGTTCTTC.

The rearrangement uses TRBV4-3 and TRBJ1-4; no reliable D call. Trimming removed 0 bases from V and 0 bases from J, with 17 bases in between. Per the germline V gene, CDR1 is LGHNA and CDR2 is YSLEER. The length of the CDR3 is 19 residues. DNA of the CDR3: TGCGCCAGCAGCCAAGATTCGGCAGGAAAACTAGCAACTAATGAAAAACTGTTTTTT. Translated, it gives CASSQDSAGKLATNEKLFF.

V usage is TRBV6-9 and J usage is TRBJ1-2, with a possible D match to TRBD1 (5 bases). With 3 bases removed from V and 6 bases from J, the gap between germline ends came to 11 bases. The CDR3 sequence is 13 residues long. Germline V lookup: CDR1 MNHGY, CDR2 SVAAGI. This CDR3 is CASSYADSNGYTF. CDR3 nucleotide sequence: TGTGCCAGCAGTTACGCCGACAGCAATGGCTACACCTTC.

The gene calls are TRBV29-1 and TRBJ1-2, with D possibly TRBD1 on 5 matching bases. Trimming shortened V by 5 bases and J by 2 bases, and 21 bases separated the two germline ends. The CDR3 is made up of 16 amino acids. Germline V gene data show CDR1 as SQVTM and CDR2 as ANQGSEA. CDR3 amino acids: CSVKVQGPSPNYGYTF. The DNA for the CDR3 is TGCAGCGTTAAAGTGCAGGGACCCTCCCCAAACTATGGCTACACCTTC.

The chain carries TRBV6-5 and TRBJ1-2; no definite D call. CDR1 MNHEY and CDR2 SVGAGI come from the germline V gene. The CDR3 runs to 12 residues. V lost 5 bases and J lost 4, with 8 bases in between. In nucleotides, the CDR3 is TGTGCCAGCAGTGCGGACCTCTATGGCTACACCTTC. It is translated as CASSADLYGYTF.

This chain joins TRBV6-1 and TRBJ1-2; 8 bases match TRBD1. Germline lookup yields CDR1 MNHNS and CDR2 SASEGT. The CDR3 sequence is 14 residues long. V was clipped by 4 bases and J by 2 bases; unmatched bases: 3. The CDR3 DNA is TGTGCCAGCAGTGCCCGACAGGGGAACTATGGCTACACCTTC. Residues: CASSARQGNYGYTF.

This sequence joins TRBV15 and TRBJ2-3, with 8 bases aligning to TRBD1. CDR3 length equals 16 residues. From germline, CDR1 is LNHNV and CDR2 YYDKDF (reference sequence). V was clipped by 0 bases and J by 4 bases; unmatched bases: 6. The CDR3 here is CATSRDGQGAPDTQYF. CDR3 DNA sequence: TGTGCCACCAGCAGAGATGGTCAGGGGGCTCCAGATACGCAGTATTTT.

V and J are TRBV6-5 and TRBJ1-2; D gene ambiguous. Per the germline V gene, CDR1 is MNHEY and CDR2 is SVGAGI. V shed 1 base and J shed 0 bases, with 12 bases lying between them. CDR3 size: 16 residues. CDR3 DNA: TGTGCCAGCAGTTACTTCGCGGGCCTTTCTAACTATGGCTACACCTTC. Amino acid sequence: CASSYFAGLSNYGYTF.

The chain carries TRBV19 and TRBJ2-7, with TRBD1 matching 7 bases. With 5 bases clipped from V and 4 bases from J, the junction kept 11 bases outside the gene matches. This CDR3 comprises 15 residues. Per the germline V gene, CDR1 is LNHDA and CDR2 is SQIVND (reference sequence). CDR3 coding DNA: TGTGCCAGTAGTGTCGGGACAGCCCCAACGTACGAGCAGTACTTC. This translates into CASSVGTAPTYEQYF.

CDR3 in amino acids: CASSLGSIGETQYF. The CDR3 nucleotides read TGTGCCAGCAGCTTGGGATCAATAGGGGAGACCCAGTACTTC. This chain connects TRBV5-6 to TRBJ2-5, with D hard to call. CDR1 and CDR2 (germline): SGHDT, YYEEEE. V was pared by 0 bases and J by 5 bases, with 11 bases between. This CDR3 has 14 amino acids.

About this clone itself: Sequence at one end of the junction differs from germline and may be a read error. The chain joins TRBV6-9 to TRBJ1-1; maybe TRBD1 (5 bases). Per germline, CDR1 MNHGY and CDR2 SVAAGI. This CDR3 spans 14 amino acids. DNA for the CDR3: TGTGCCAGCAGCCATACAGGTTTGAACCCTGAAGCTTTCTTT. As protein: CASSHTGLNPEAFF.

Details on this clone: Mismatch with germline at one junction end may stem from a read error. Other DNA sequences in the sample encode the same CDR3. The CDR3: CASSYKAGGAEKLFF. DNA for the CDR3: TGTGCCAGCAGTTACAAGGCAGGGGGCGCCGAAAAATTGTTTTTT. The rearrangement joins TRBV6-6 to TRBJ1-4; 8 bases fit TRBD1. The CDR3 runs 15 residues. Germline CDR1 and CDR2: MNHNY and SVGAGI (reference sequence).

The chain has TRBV29-1 and TRBJ1-1, with D uncertain. The germline V gene encodes CDR1 SQVTM and CDR2 ANQGSEA. Between the trimmed V and J ends, which lost 3 bases and 1 base, there was a span of 9 bases. The length of the CDR3 is 13 residues. DNA of the CDR3: TGCAGCGTTGACTTTCTAGGGAACACTGAAGCTTTCTTT. Translation: CSVDFLGNTEAFF.

The chain links TRBV19 to TRBJ2-1, with 8 nucleotides matching TRBD2. The V gene end was trimmed by 9 bases and the J gene end by 10 bases; junction bases not matched to a gene: 17. This CDR3 has 15 amino acids. Germline CDR1 reads LNHDA; CDR2 reads SQIVND (reference sequence). The CDR3, as DNA: TGTGCCAGCCAAACCGGGACTAGGGGAATGGGAGAGCAGTTCTTC. Encoded protein: CASQTGTRGMGEQFF. Using reference TRBV19 and TRBJ2-1 for the parts outside the CDR3, the full variable domain is DGGITQSPKYLFRKEGQNVTLSCEQNLNHDAMYWYRQDPGQGLRLIYYSQIVNDFQKGDIAEGYSVSREKKESFPLTVTSAQKNPTAFYLCASQTGTRGMGEQFFGPGTRLTVL.

The CDR3 sequence: CASSLIPGDYGYTF. The CDR3, as DNA: TGTGCCAGCAGCTTGATCCCGGGAGACTATGGCTACACCTTC. The rearrangement joins TRBV7-9 to TRBJ1-2; D is uncertain. CDR1 SEHNR and CDR2 FQNEAQ come from the germline V gene (reference sequence). The CDR3 has 14 amino acids. Trimming removed 3 bases at V and 3 bases at J, with 11 bases between. Using reference TRBV7-9 and TRBJ1-2 for the parts outside the CDR3, the full variable domain is DTGVSQNPRHKITKRGQNVTFRCDPISEHNRLYWYRQTLGQGPEFLTYFQNEAQLEKSRLLSDRFSAERPKGSFSTLEIQRTEQGDSAMYLCASSLIPGDYGYTFGSGTRLTVV.

The J gene is TRBJ2-2, the V gene TRBV6-5; D uncertain. The CDR3 is made up of 16 amino acids. V was cut by 0 bases and J by 6 bases, with 14 bases left in between. The V gene's germline CDR1 is MNHEY and CDR2 SVGAGI. CDR3 protein: CASSYSIRPSAGELFF. The CDR3 nucleotides are TGTGCCAGCAGTTACTCGATTCGCCCCTCGGCCGGGGAGCTGTTTTTT.

Points on this clone: The same CDR3 also results from other DNA sequences found in this sample. This chain connects TRBV11-2 to TRBJ2-2, with no clear D. The CDR3 is 13 residues long. With 2 bases removed from V and 9 bases from J, the gap between germline ends came to 10 bases. The germline CDR1 and CDR2 sequences are SGHAT and FQNNGV. Here the CDR3 DNA reads TGTGCCAGCAGCTTATCACCGGCCAGGGAGCTGTTTTTT. Encoded protein: CASSLSPARELFF. Supplemented by reference TRBV11-2 and TRBJ2-2, the full variable domain reads EAGVAQSPRYKIIEKRQSVAFWCNPISGHATLYWYQQILGQGPKLLIQFQNNGVVDDSQLPKDRFSAERLKGVDSTLKIQPAKLEDSAVYLCASSLSPARELFFGEGSRLTVL.

The chain recombines TRBV4-1 with TRBJ2-3, with D possibly matching TRBD2 (6 bases). CDR1 and CDR2 from the germline V gene are MGHRA and YSYEKL. This CDR3 has 15 residues. V lost 6 bases and J lost 4, with 17 bases in between. In DNA form, the CDR3 reads TGCGCCAGCAGGTGGGAGGAGGGCCTTCCAGATACGCAGTATTTT. It codes for CASRWEEGLPDTQYF.

This chain uses TRBV7-9 with TRBJ2-7, with 8 positions matching TRBD1. This CDR3 region has 13 residues. The germline V gene has CDR1 SEHNR and CDR2 FQNEAQ (reference sequence). Trimming cost V 5 bases and J 5 bases; bases outside gene matches: 5. For the CDR3, the DNA is TGTGCCAGCAGCCTCTGGACAGGGAACGAGCAGTACTTC. Its translation: CASSLWTGNEQYF.

This rearrangement joins TRBV19 to TRBJ2-1, with D tentatively TRBD1 or TRBD2 (5 bases each). Trimming stripped 2 bases from V and 5 bases from J, with 13 bases between. This CDR3 has 15 residues. Germline CDR1 is LNHDA and CDR2 is SQIVND (reference sequence). CDR3 nucleotides: TGTGCCAGTAGTATAATGGGGCGGGCCAACAATGAGCAGTTCTTC. Protein: CASSIMGRANNEQFF.